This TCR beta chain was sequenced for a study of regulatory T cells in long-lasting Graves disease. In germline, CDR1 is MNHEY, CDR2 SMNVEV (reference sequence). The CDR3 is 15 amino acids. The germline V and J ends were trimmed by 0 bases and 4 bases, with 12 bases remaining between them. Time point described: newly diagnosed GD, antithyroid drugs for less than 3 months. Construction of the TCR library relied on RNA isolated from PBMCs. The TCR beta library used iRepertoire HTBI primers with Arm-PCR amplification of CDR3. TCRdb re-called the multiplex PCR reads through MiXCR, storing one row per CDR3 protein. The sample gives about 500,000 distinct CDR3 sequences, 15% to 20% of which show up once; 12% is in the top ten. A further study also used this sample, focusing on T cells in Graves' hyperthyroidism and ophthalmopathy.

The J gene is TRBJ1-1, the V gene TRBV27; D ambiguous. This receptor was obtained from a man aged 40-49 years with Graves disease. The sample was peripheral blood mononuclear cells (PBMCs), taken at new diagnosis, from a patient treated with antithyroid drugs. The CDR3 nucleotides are TGTGCCAGCAGTTTATCGATAGGACTGTCCACTGAAGCTTTCTTT. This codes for CASSLSIGLSTEAFF.